The 13 T cell receptor beta chains given below trace back to one sample, sequenced in a study of beta chain features in type 1 diabetes. Reverse transcription of all isolated RNA meant that expressed TCRB transcripts were sequenced. TCRdb's table, derived via immunoSEQ multiplex PCR, lists solely in-frame clones and lacks some. The table has 200,000 to 250,000 clones, under 13% seen once. Sequences were obtained from central memory CD4+ T cells from blood. These receptors all stem from a man aged 18 to 35 in good health.

V gene TRBV10-3 combines with J gene TRBJ2-7; D unresolved. The germline CDR1 and CDR2 sequences are ENHRY and SYGVKD. V lost 0 bases to trimming and J lost 4 bases, with 7 bases between them. The CDR3 is 13 residues long. The CDR3 DNA follows: TGTGCCATCAGTGAGTCGATGGAATACGAGCAGTACTTC. Translated: CAISESMEYEQYF.

This clone was seen more than once but under ten times. The genes are TRBV6-1 and TRBJ2-7; D is perhaps TRBD2 (7 bases). V lost 1 base and J 6 bases, leaving 10 bases between the germline ends. Germline V gene sequence: CDR1 MNHNS, CDR2 SASEGT. There are 13 residues in the CDR3. CDR3 bases: TGTGCCAGCAGTGAAGAGGGAGGGGGCGAGCAGTACTTC. As protein: CASSEEGGGEQYF.

This clone was detected a few times. The V and J genes are TRBV29-1 and TRBJ1-5, with 8 bases aligning to TRBD1. CDR1 is SQVTM, CDR2 ANQGSEA, per germline. V lost 3 bases to trimming and J lost 4 bases; unmatched junction nucleotides: 8. The CDR3 contains 15 residues. Written as DNA, the CDR3 is TGCAGCGTTGACCGGAACAGGGGGGGAAATCAGCCCCAGCATTTT. It translates to CSVDRNRGGNQPQHF.

The chain has TRBV29-1 and TRBJ2-5; 14 nucleotides match TRBD2. With 5 bases clipped from V and 5 bases from J, the junction kept 10 bases outside the gene matches. From germline, CDR1 is SQVTM and CDR2 ANQGSEA. This CDR3 is built from 16 residues. The CDR3 sequence is CSVFGTSGRRSETQYF. The DNA of the CDR3 is TGCAGCGTTTTCGGGACTAGCGGGAGAAGATCGGAGACCCAGTACTTC.

This clone has more than one count but fewer than ten. The chain combines TRBV7-9 with TRBJ2-1, with no clear D. Trimming left V 4 bases short and J 0 bases short, with 10 bases between. The germline gives CDR1 SEHNR, CDR2 FQNEAQ (reference sequence). The CDR3 consists of 15 residues. CDR3 DNA sequence: TGTGCCAGCAGCTCCGCTACTAACTCCTACAATGAGCAGTTCTTC. It encodes CASSSATNSYNEQFF.

The rearrangement joins TRBV9 to TRBJ1-5; D perhaps matches TRBD1 (5 bases). Germline-derived CDR1 and CDR2 are SGDLS and YYNGEE. The CDR3 is made up of 15 amino acids. The V end lost 7 bases, the J end lost 1 base, and 15 bases lay between the germline ends. CDR3 sequence reads: CASGPAGTSNQPQHF. CDR3 in DNA: TGTGCCAGCGGCCCAGCGGGGACGAGCAATCAGCCCCAGCATTTT. The entire variable domain, with the rest obtained from reference TRBV9 and TRBJ1-5, is as follows: DSGVTQTPKHLITATGQRVTLRCSPRSGDLSVYWYQQSLDQGLQFLIQYYNGEERAKGNILERFSAQQFPDLHSELNLSSLELGDSALYFCASGPAGTSNQPQHFGDGTRLSIL.

The chain joins TRBV5-1 to TRBJ1-5, with D unresolved. V was trimmed by 0 bases and J by 2 bases, leaving 12 bases between them. The CDR3 runs 16 residues. Germline V gene data show CDR1 as SGHRS and CDR2 as YFSETQ. CDR3 coding DNA: TGCGCCAGCAGCTTGGGAGTGACACAAGGCAATCAGCCCCAGCATTTT. Residues: CASSLGVTQGNQPQHF.

This clone appeared many times. V gene TRBV4-3 combines with J gene TRBJ2-3; D gene uncertain. Deletions cut 1 base from V and 0 bases from J, with 8 bases between. CDR1 is LGHNA and CDR2 is YSLEER in the germline V gene. The length of the CDR3 is 15 residues. CDR3 nucleotides: TGCGCCAGCAGCCAAGGGACGGTGAGCACAGATACGCAGTATTTT. Residues: CASSQGTVSTDTQYF.

The V call is TRBV7-9, the J call TRBJ1-4; 7 bases line up with TRBD1. Germline CDR1 SEHNR, CDR2 FQNEAQ (reference sequence). CDR3 length: 15 residues. The trim removed 1 base at V and 8 bases at J, leaving 7 bases unmatched. The DNA for the CDR3 is TGTGCCAGCAGCTTAGTACAGGGGTCGTTGGAAAAACTGTTTTTT. This codes for CASSLVQGSLEKLFF.

In its sample, this clone was seen a few times. This rearrangement joins TRBV7-2 to TRBJ1-3; D not certain. Deletions cut 4 bases from V and 5 bases from J, with 21 bases between. The CDR3 runs to 17 residues. Germline values: CDR1 SGHTA, CDR2 FQGNSA. As DNA, the CDR3 is TGTGCCAGCAGCTCACCCCCCGGCCGGAGCGCTAGAAACACCATATATTTT. Translation gives CASSSPPGRSARNTIYF.

This clone was counted between two and nine times. The chain combines TRBV13 with TRBJ2-7; no firm D call. The CDR3 has 13 residues. Trimming left V 6 bases short and J 5 bases short, with 14 bases between. Germline V lookup: CDR1 PRHDT, CDR2 FYEKMQ (reference sequence). The CDR3 coding sequence is TGTGCCAGCAGTGTGGCAGAATCCAACGAGCAGTACTTC. It codes for CASSVAESNEQYF.

This clone showed up just a few times. The chain combines TRBV4-1 with TRBJ2-7, with 9 bases lining up with TRBD1. The CDR3 runs 16 residues. With V trimmed by 1 base and J by 7 bases, 11 bases remained unmatched. In germline, CDR1 is MGHRA, CDR2 YSYEKL. The CDR3 coding sequence is TGCGCCAGCAGCCAAGCATCCGGGACAGGGTCAACAGAGCAGTACTTC. It yields the protein CASSQASGTGSTEQYF.

The chain carries TRBV2 and TRBJ2-7; the match to TRBD2 covers 8 bases. From germline, CDR1 is SNHLY and CDR2 FYNNEI. This CDR3 spans 13 amino acids. Trimming removed 7 bases from V and 5 bases from J; junction bases left unmatched: 7. The CDR3 bases are TGTGCCAGCACGCTCCCTAGCGGGCACGAGCAGTACTTC. It codes for CASTLPSGHEQYF.